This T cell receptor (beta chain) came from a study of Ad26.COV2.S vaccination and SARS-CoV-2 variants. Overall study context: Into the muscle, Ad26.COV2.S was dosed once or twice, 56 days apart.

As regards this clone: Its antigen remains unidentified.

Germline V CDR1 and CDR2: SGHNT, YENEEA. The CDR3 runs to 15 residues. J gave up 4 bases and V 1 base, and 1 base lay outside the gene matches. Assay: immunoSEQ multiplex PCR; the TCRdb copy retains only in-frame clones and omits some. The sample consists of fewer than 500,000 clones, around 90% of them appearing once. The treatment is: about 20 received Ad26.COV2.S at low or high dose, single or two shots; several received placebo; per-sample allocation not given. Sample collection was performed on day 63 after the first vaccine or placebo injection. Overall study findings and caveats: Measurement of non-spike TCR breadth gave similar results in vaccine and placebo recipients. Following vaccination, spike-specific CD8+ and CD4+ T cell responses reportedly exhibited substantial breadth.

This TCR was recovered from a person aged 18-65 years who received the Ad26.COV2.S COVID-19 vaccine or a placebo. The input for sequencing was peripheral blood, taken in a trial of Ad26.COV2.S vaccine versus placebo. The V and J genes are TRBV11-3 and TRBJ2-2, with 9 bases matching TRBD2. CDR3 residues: CASSLASGITGELFF. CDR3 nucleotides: TGTGCCAGCAGCTTAGCTAGCGGGATCACCGGGGAGCTGTTTTTT.